This T cell receptor beta chain was documented in a study of T cell repertoires in cytomegalovirus infection. Across the whole study: CMV epitopes used comprised recently identified HLA-C-restricted ones and well-studied HLA-B-restricted ones. Indications of both CMV infection and matching HLA type were provided by public TCR beta signatures. Study findings and constraints: Pooled public TCR beta family frequency picked out CMV carriers with the relevant HLA. Dominating the ex vivo response were TCR beta clonotypes that were CMV-specific and HLA-C-restricted.

With 10 bases removed from V and 0 bases from J, the gap between germline ends came to 18 bases. This CDR3 has 15 amino acids. Per germline, CDR1 MNHNS and CDR2 SASEGT. TCRdb recomputed calls from the reads with MiXCR, one row per CDR3 protein. The sample contains roughly 920,000 distinct CDR3 sequences, approximately 31% of which appear only once. A word on this clonotype: Its antigen is undetermined.

This specimen was cultured CD8+ T cells from PBMCs, taken from culture after CMV antigen stimulation. The origin of this receptor is a human donor in good health (CMV status not recorded). Some clones in this sample may be carry-over from other donors' samples. The V gene is TRBV6-1, the J gene TRBJ1-1; D is perhaps TRBD1 (6 bases). In DNA, the CDR3 is TGTGCCATAGACAGGCGACCGTTTTTGAACACTGAAGCTTTCTTT. Its translation is CAIDRRPFLNTEAFF.